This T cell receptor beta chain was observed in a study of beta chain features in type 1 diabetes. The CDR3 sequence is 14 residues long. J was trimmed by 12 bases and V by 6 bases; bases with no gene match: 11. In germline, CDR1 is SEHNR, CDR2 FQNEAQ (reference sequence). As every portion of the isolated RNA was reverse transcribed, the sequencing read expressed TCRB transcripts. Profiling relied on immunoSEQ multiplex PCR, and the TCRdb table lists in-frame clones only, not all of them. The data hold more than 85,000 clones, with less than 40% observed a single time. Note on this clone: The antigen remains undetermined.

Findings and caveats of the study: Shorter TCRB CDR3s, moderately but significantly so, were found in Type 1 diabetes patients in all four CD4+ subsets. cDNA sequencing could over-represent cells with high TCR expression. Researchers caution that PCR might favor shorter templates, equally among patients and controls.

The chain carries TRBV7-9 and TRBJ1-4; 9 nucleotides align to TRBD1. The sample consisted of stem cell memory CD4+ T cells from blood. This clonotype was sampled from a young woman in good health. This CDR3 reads CASRAGTGQHELFF. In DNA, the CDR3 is TGTGCCAGCAGGGCGGGGACAGGGCAGCACGAACTGTTTTTT.